One T cell receptor beta chain is described in this entry. The data were obtained in a study of blood T cell repertoires in COVID-19. Study-level background: There were acute and convalescent COVID-19 samples, and they came from the United States, Italy and Spain. Sources were T cells, B-cell-depleted T cells, or PBMCs; the material itself was cDNA or gDNA.

Per the study methods: Scientists estimated how many nucleated cells there were by amplifying reference gene primers. Here immunoSEQ multiplex PCR was the method, and the copy in TCRdb shows in-frame clones only, minus some. That table supplies the V and J calls and clone size; D and trimming were determined from the DNA. Seen here are 160,000 or so clones, roughly 86% observed once, and the top ten hold about 1.6%. After removal of 2 bases from V and 5 bases from J, the junction contained 0 bases not matched to a gene. This CDR3 has 12 residues. Looked up from germline, CDR1 is MNHNY and CDR2 is SVGAGI (reference sequence).

V usage is TRBV6-6 and J usage is TRBJ2-7; 7 positions match TRBD2. Sequencing was performed on peripheral blood. This sequence was found in a woman aged 45-59 years with acute or convalescent COVID-19. Written as DNA, the CDR3 is TGTGCCAGCAGTTACGCGGGGGACGAGCAGTACTTC. It codes for CASSYAGDEQYF.